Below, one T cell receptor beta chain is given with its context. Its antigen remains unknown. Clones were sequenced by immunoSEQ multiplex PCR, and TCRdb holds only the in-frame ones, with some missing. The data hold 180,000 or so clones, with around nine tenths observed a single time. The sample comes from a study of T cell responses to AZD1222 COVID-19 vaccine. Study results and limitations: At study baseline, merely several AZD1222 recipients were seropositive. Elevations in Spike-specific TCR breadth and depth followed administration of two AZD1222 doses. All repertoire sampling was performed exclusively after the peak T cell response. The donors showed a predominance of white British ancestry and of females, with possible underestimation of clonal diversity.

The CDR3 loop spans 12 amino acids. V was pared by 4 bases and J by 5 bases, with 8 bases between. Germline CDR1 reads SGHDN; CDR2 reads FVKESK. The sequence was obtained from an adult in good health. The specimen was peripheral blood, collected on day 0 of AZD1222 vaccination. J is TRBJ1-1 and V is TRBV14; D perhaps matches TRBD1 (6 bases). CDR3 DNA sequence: TGTGCCAGCAGCCGAACAGGGACTGAAGCTTTCTTT. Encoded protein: CASSRTGTEAFF.